This entry lists 12 T cell receptor beta chains sequenced from one sample in a study of T cell responses to AZD1222 COVID-19 vaccine. TCRdb's copy holds only in-frame clones and misses some; the assay was immunoSEQ multiplex PCR. Of some 150,000 clones listed, 85% to 90% were seen once; the top ten hold 5% to 5.5%. The material sequenced was peripheral blood, taken 28 days after the second AZD1222 dose. The origin of the receptors is an adult who received the AZD1222 COVID-19 vaccine.

This chain connects TRBV9 to TRBJ1-2; 8 nucleotides agree with TRBD1. Germline values: CDR1 SGDLS, CDR2 YYNGEE. The CDR3 length is 13 residues. Unmatched junction bases numbered 3, after V lost 0 bases and J lost 8 bases. CDR3 loop: CASSVEQGGGYTF. CDR3 DNA: TGTGCCAGCAGCGTAGAACAGGGGGGAGGCTACACCTTC.

The chain uses TRBV5-1 and TRBJ1-1; the D is unclear. The CDR3 consists of 12 residues. V shed 2 bases and J shed 3 bases, with 5 bases lying between them. Germline lookup yields CDR1 SGHRS and CDR2 YFSETQ. The CDR3 protein is CASSFGDTEAFF. The CDR3 DNA sequence: TGCGCCAGCAGCTTCGGGGACACTGAAGCTTTCTTT.

The V gene is TRBV13, the J gene TRBJ2-1; 12 nucleotides match TRBD2. Germline CDR1 PRHDT, CDR2 FYEKMQ (reference sequence). With 10 bases clipped from V and 10 bases from J, the junction kept 11 bases outside the gene matches. The CDR3 has 14 amino acids. CDR3 DNA: TGTGCCACCCGGCCTAGCGGGAGGGACAGCGAGCAGTTCTTC. This encodes CATRPSGRDSEQFF.

The chain couples TRBV29-1 to TRBJ1-1; D not resolved. Germline V gene sequence: CDR1 SQVTM, CDR2 ANQGSEA. Trimming removed 2 bases from V and 0 bases from J, with 10 bases in between. The CDR3 has 14 amino acids. This CDR3 is CSVEMAVLNTEAFF. For the CDR3, the DNA is TGCAGCGTTGAAATGGCGGTACTGAACACTGAAGCTTTCTTT.

The chain is built from TRBV11-2 and TRBJ2-7; 8 bases fit TRBD2. CDR1 is SGHAT, CDR2 FQNNGV, per germline. V lost 7 bases to trimming and J lost 4 bases; unmatched junction nucleotides: 9. The CDR3 sequence is 14 residues long. The CDR3 bases are TGTGCCAGCACTCGGGGGGGCGATTTGTACGAGCAGTACTTC. Its protein is CASTRGGDLYEQYF.

The chain combines TRBV4-1 with TRBJ1-1; D is perhaps TRBD1 (6 bases). The CDR3 sequence is 16 residues long. From germline, CDR1 is MGHRA and CDR2 YSYEKL. V lost 3 bases and J 2 bases, leaving 16 bases between the germline ends. The CDR3 nucleotides are TGCGCCAGCAGCCAGGCCTCGACAGGTATCAACACTGAAGCTTTCTTT. Translated: CASSQASTGINTEAFF.

The gene calls are TRBV9 and TRBJ1-1; D ambiguous. This CDR3 comprises 16 residues. Germline CDR1 SGDLS, CDR2 YYNGEE. V lost 2 bases, J lost 3 bases, and 17 bases lay in between. CDR3 protein: CASSVSTGLEYTEAFF. In DNA form, the CDR3 reads TGTGCCAGCAGCGTTTCAACGGGCCTGGAGTACACTGAAGCTTTCTTT.

The chain joins TRBV7-9 to TRBJ2-1; 7 bases agree with TRBD2. With V trimmed by 1 base and J by 5 bases, 14 bases remained unmatched. The V gene's germline CDR1 is SEHNR and CDR2 FQNEAQ (reference sequence). The length of the CDR3 is 18 residues. DNA of the CDR3: TGTGCCAGCAGCTTAGTATTTGGTTCTGGCGGGAGCCACAATGAGCAGTTCTTC. As protein: CASSLVFGSGGSHNEQFF.

This chain connects TRBV27 to TRBJ2-1; tentative D call: TRBD2 (5 bases). This CDR3 is built from 14 residues. Trimming removed 6 bases at V and 3 bases at J, with 12 bases between. Germline-derived CDR1 and CDR2 are MNHEY and SMNVEV (reference sequence). CDR3 bases: TGTGCCAGCAGACCCGGCGGACTCTACAATGAGCAGTTCTTC. This codes for CASRPGGLYNEQFF.

DNA for the CDR3: TGTGCCAGCAGCTTAAACCAACAGCCCCAGCATTTT. Amino acids: CASSLNQQPQHF. The chain has TRBV7-9 and TRBJ1-5; D uncertain. This CDR3 region has 12 residues. With 2 bases removed from V and 7 bases from J, the gap between germline ends came to 6 bases. Germline lookup yields CDR1 SEHNR and CDR2 FQNEAQ (reference sequence).

This clone has more than one count but fewer than ten. CDR3 loop: CASSGTDSNQPQHF. The DNA of the CDR3 is TGTGCCAGCTCCGGGACAGATAGCAATCAGCCCCAGCATTTT. V and J are TRBV18 and TRBJ1-5; 7 bases line up with TRBD1. The CDR3 is 14 residues long. V lost 6 bases and J lost 0; bases outside the gene matches: 2. Germline values: CDR1 KGHSH, CDR2 LQKENI.

This sequence joins TRBV4-1 and TRBJ2-3, with 8 bases fitting TRBD1. The length of the CDR3 is 15 residues. In germline, CDR1 is MGHRA, CDR2 YSYEKL. V dropped 3 bases and J dropped 1; count of bases not matched to a gene: 3. The DNA of the CDR3 is TGCGCCAGCAGCCAGACAGGGGACGGCACAGATACGCAGTATTTT. This gives the protein CASSQTGDGTDTQYF.